This TCR beta chain was recovered during a study of blood T cell repertoires in COVID-19. Measured with immunoSEQ multiplex PCR; TCRdb has only the in-frame clones, and not every one. The data hold 200,000 or so clones, with more than 70% observed a single time. The sequenced sample consisted of PBMCs or T cells enriched from blood (not recorded which). The sequence derives from a woman aged 18-35 years who had recovered from COVID-19.

The CDR3 nucleotides are TGTGCCAGCAGCTCCCAGGGGCGGCATGCTTTCTTT. It specifies CASSSQGRHAFF. The chain joins TRBV5-6 to TRBJ1-1; perhaps TRBD1 as D (6 bases). V lost 3 bases to trimming and J lost 11 bases, with 14 bases between them. The CDR3 spans 12 residues. Per germline, CDR1 SGHDT and CDR2 YYEEEE.